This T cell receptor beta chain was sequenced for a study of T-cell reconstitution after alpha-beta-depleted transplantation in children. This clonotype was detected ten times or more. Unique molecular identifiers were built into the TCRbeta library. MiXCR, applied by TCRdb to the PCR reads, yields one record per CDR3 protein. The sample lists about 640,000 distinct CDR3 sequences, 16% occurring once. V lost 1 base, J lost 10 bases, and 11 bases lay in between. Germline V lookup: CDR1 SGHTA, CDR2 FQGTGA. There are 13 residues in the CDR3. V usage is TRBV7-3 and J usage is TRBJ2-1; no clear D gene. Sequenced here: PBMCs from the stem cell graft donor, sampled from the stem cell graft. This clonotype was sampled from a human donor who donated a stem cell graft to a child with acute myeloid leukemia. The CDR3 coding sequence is TGTGCCAGCAGCTTAAATGTGGTAGGGGAGCAGTTCTTC. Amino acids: CASSLNVVGEQFF.